Listed here are 28 T cell receptor beta chains from one sample, sequenced in a study of T cell responses to AZD1222 COVID-19 vaccine. Sequenced by immunoSEQ multiplex PCR; TCRdb stores in-frame clones only, minus some. This sample carries just under 150,000 clones, 88% of them seen once, and the ten largest clones take about 5%. The sample in question was peripheral blood, obtained 28 days after the second dose of the MenACWY control vaccine. These receptors all come from an adult who received the MenACWY meningococcal vaccine as a control.

The chain uses TRBV6-5 and TRBJ2-7, with 7 nucleotides matching TRBD1. V lost 3 bases and J lost 3; bases outside the gene matches: 11. Germline assignment: CDR1 MNHEY and CDR2 SVGAGI. This CDR3 region has 16 residues. CDR3 bases: TGTGCCAGCAGTTATCCATCCGGGACAGCTCTCTACGAGCAGTACTTC. Its protein product is CASSYPSGTALYEQYF.

V and J are TRBV7-2 and TRBJ2-3, with D possibly being TRBD2 (5 bases). The germline V gene encodes CDR1 SGHTA and CDR2 FQGNSA. V lost 3 bases and J lost 2, with 9 bases in between. CDR3 size: 14 residues. Here the CDR3 reads CASSLTRDTDTQYF. CDR3 DNA sequence: TGTGCCAGCAGCTTGACGAGGGACACAGATACGCAGTATTTT.

The chain links TRBV13 to TRBJ2-2, with D possibly being TRBD1 (5 bases). The CDR3 length is 14 residues. V gave up 7 bases and J gave up 0 bases, with 9 bases separating them. The germline V gene has CDR1 PRHDT and CDR2 FYEKMQ (reference sequence). The CDR3 DNA is TGTGCCAGCACCGAAGGGGCGAACACCGGGGAGCTGTTTTTT. Its protein is CASTEGANTGELFF.

The rearrangement uses TRBV5-4 and TRBJ2-1, with 8 bases lining up with TRBD1. Trimming cost V 0 bases and J 8 bases; bases outside gene matches: 10. The germline gives CDR1 SGHNT, CDR2 YYREEE (reference sequence). The CDR3 has 16 amino acids. CDR3 coding DNA: TGTGCCAGCAGCTTGGTCGGTGGCAGGGGGCATGATGAGCAGTTCTTC. This translates into CASSLVGGRGHDEQFF.

The gene calls are TRBV18 and TRBJ2-7, with D perhaps matching TRBD1 (6 bases). V lost 2 bases and J 2 bases, leaving 10 bases between the germline ends. This CDR3 is built from 14 residues. Germline loops: CDR1 KGHSH, CDR2 LQKENI. The CDR3 DNA is TGTGCCAGCTCACCAGGGAACAGGGCCTACGAGCAGTACTTC. This gives the protein CASSPGNRAYEQYF.

The chain uses TRBV5-6 and TRBJ2-7; 7 bases line up with TRBD1. Germline loops: CDR1 SGHDT, CDR2 YYEEEE. V was pared by 1 base and J by 6 bases, with 10 bases of the junction left unmatched. This CDR3 comprises 15 residues. CDR3 DNA: TGTGCCAGCAGCTTGTTCCAGGGGGTGACGTCCGAGCAGTACTTC. This sequence encodes CASSLFQGVTSEQYF.

The chain uses TRBV7-2 and TRBJ2-3, with TRBD2 identical over 9 bases. The V gene end was trimmed by 4 bases and the J gene end by 1 base; junction bases not matched to a gene: 0. Germline V gene sequence: CDR1 SGHTA, CDR2 FQGNSA. The CDR3 contains 14 residues. The CDR3 nucleotides are TGTGCCAGCAGCTGGACTAGCGGCACAGATACGCAGTATTTT. This gives the protein CASSWTSGTDTQYF.

The chain joins TRBV3-1 (or the pseudogene TRBV3-2) to TRBJ1-2; D not resolved. Germline loops: CDR1 LGHDT, CDR2 YNNKEL (reference sequence). The V gene lost 1 base and the J gene lost 0 bases, with 6 bases spanning the gap. The CDR3 covers 14 residues. The DNA of the CDR3 is TGTGCCAGCAGCCAAGGCCAGACTAACTATGGCTACACCTTC. As protein: CASSQGQTNYGYTF.

The J gene is TRBJ1-4, the V gene TRBV7-2; D unclear. There are 15 residues in the CDR3. Trimming cost V 5 bases and J 8 bases, with 18 bases left between them. Per the germline V gene, CDR1 is SGHTA and CDR2 is FQGNSA. Here the CDR3 DNA reads TGTGCCAGCAGCCCTAGTTCAGTAGGGAGGGAAAAACTGTTTTTT. It encodes CASSPSSVGREKLFF.

This clone is a singleton in its sample. V gene TRBV5-1 combines with J gene TRBJ2-3; D is perhaps TRBD1 or TRBD2 (5 bases each). CDR3 length: 16 amino acids. Germline CDR1 reads SGHRS; CDR2 reads YFSETQ. V lost 0 bases and J 4 bases, leaving 15 bases between the germline ends. CDR3 sequence (DNA): TGCGCCAGCAGCTTGGGACCGGGGCTCGCGGCAGATACGCAGTATTTT. Amino acid sequence: CASSLGPGLAADTQYF. The entire variable domain, with the rest obtained from reference TRBV5-1 and TRBJ2-3, is as follows: KAGVTQTPRYLIKTRGQQVTLSCSPISGHRSVSWYQQTPGQGLQFLFEYFSETQRNKGNFPGRFSGRQFSNSRSEMNVSTLELGDSALYLCASSLGPGLAADTQYFGPGTRLTVL.

The V gene is TRBV27, the J gene TRBJ2-2; D is possibly TRBD2 (6 bases). Per the germline V gene, CDR1 is MNHEY and CDR2 is SMNVEV (reference sequence). Trimming pared 10 bases from V and 3 bases from J, leaving 18 bases between. The CDR3 loop spans 15 amino acids. CDR3 sequence (DNA): TGTGCCACTGGGTGGAGGGGCAGTCACACCGGGGAGCTGTTTTTT. Amino acid sequence: CATGWRGSHTGELFF.

V usage is TRBV27 and J usage is TRBJ2-1, with 14 nucleotides matching TRBD2. CDR1 and CDR2 from the germline V gene are MNHEY and SMNVEV (reference sequence). CDR3 size: 17 residues. The V segment lost 6 bases and the J segment 2 bases; nucleotides outside the gene matches: 6. CDR3 nucleotides: TGTGCCAGCAGGGCCGGGACTAGCGGGAGTGCCTACAATGAGCAGTTCTTC. Its protein product is CASRAGTSGSAYNEQFF.

The chain couples TRBV15 to TRBJ2-7; D unclear. The CDR3 totals 13 residues. Trimming took 7 bases from V and 7 from J, leaving 17 bases between them. Germline-derived CDR1 and CDR2 are LNHNV and YYDKDF (reference sequence). In nucleotides, the CDR3 is TGTGCCACCATGGATCCGACGACAACGGAGCAGTACTTC. This codes for CATMDPTTTEQYF.

The genes are TRBV7-2 and TRBJ2-7, with 10 bases matching TRBD2. The V gene's germline CDR1 is SGHTA and CDR2 FQGNSA. The CDR3 has 17 amino acids. The junction had 12 bases not matched to a gene; V was cut back by 3 bases and J by 4 bases. The CDR3 here is CASSLVAGGPVSYEQYF. CDR3 DNA: TGTGCCAGCAGCTTGGTAGCGGGAGGTCCTGTATCTTACGAGCAGTACTTC.

The chain couples TRBV19 to TRBJ2-1; TRBD2 aligns across 8 bases. This CDR3 has 15 amino acids. The germline V gene encodes CDR1 LNHDA and CDR2 SQIVND (reference sequence). V was clipped by 4 bases and J by 4 bases; unmatched bases: 6. In nucleotides, the CDR3 is TGTGCCAGTAGTAAAGCGCGGGGGGCTTACAATGAGCAGTTCTTC. Residues: CASSKARGAYNEQFF.

This clone was observed a single time. The chain combines TRBV18 with TRBJ2-3, with TRBD2 matching 10 bases. After removal of 3 bases from V and 1 base from J, the junction contained 4 bases not matched to a gene. This CDR3 is built from 16 residues. The V gene's germline CDR1 is KGHSH and CDR2 LQKENI. CDR3 nucleotides: TGTGCCAGCTCACCTTGGAGCGGGGGGGGCACAGATACGCAGTATTTT. Encoded protein: CASSPWSGGGTDTQYF. The complete variable domain, with remaining parts taken from reference TRBV18 and TRBJ2-3, reads NAGVMQNPRHLVRRRGQEARLRCSPMKGHSHVYWYRQLPEEGLKFMVYLQKENIIDESGMPKERFSAEFPKEGPSILRIQQVVRGDSAAYFCASSPWSGGGTDTQYFGPGTRLTVL.

The chain recombines TRBV28 with TRBJ2-7; TRBD1 aligns across 7 bases. With 5 bases clipped from V and 3 bases from J, the junction kept 10 bases outside the gene matches. Germline CDR1 MDHEN, CDR2 SYDVKM. There are 15 residues in the CDR3. CDR3: CASSEKGAQGYEQYF. DNA of the CDR3: TGTGCCAGCAGTGAGAAGGGGGCGCAAGGCTACGAGCAGTACTTC.

The V and J genes are TRBV19 and TRBJ1-2; D gene uncertain. The CDR3 extends over 15 amino acids. V lost 3 bases to trimming and J lost 0 bases, with 11 bases between them. CDR1 is LNHDA, CDR2 SQIVND, per germline (reference sequence). In nucleotides, the CDR3 is TGTGCCAGTAGTATGATCCCCTCCTCTAACTATGGCTACACCTTC. Its translation: CASSMIPSSNYGYTF.

The V and J genes are TRBV29-1 and TRBJ2-7; D possibly matches TRBD1 or TRBD2 (5 bases each). This CDR3 has 14 residues. V shed 6 bases and J shed 2 bases, with 17 bases lying between them. Per the germline V gene, CDR1 is SQVTM and CDR2 is ANQGSEA. The CDR3, as DNA: TGCAGCGTGAACGCCCGGGACCCCGCCTACGAGCAGTACTTC. Protein: CSVNARDPAYEQYF.

This clone was recorded only once. The chain combines TRBV2 with TRBJ1-2; 10 bases fit TRBD1. Germline loops: CDR1 SNHLY, CDR2 FYNNEI. The CDR3 is 15 residues long. With V trimmed by 3 bases and J by 8 bases, 9 bases remained unmatched. The CDR3 DNA reads TGTGCCAGCAGTGACCTTCCTCGGACAGGGGGAGGCTACACCTTC. Its translation is CASSDLPRTGGGYTF.

This rearrangement joins TRBV12-3 or TRBV12-4 to TRBJ2-7; D is perhaps TRBD1 (6 bases). Trimming cost V 6 bases and J 9 bases, with 15 bases left between them. This CDR3 has 12 residues. CDR3 sequence reads: CASSRDIGRQYF. The CDR3 nucleotides are TGTGCCAGCAGCCGGGACATCGGACGGCAGTACTTC.

This clone appeared once. The CDR3 region has the DNA TGTGCCAGCAGCCAGTTTTACGGCTACACCTTC. Translating it yields CASSQFYGYTF. This chain joins TRBV3-1 (or the pseudogene TRBV3-2) and TRBJ1-2; no clear D gene. The V gene's germline CDR1 is LGHDT and CDR2 YNNKEL (reference sequence). Trimming removed 3 bases at V and 8 bases at J, with 7 bases between. The CDR3 is made up of 11 amino acids.

The CDR3 protein is CASRTGKSSDQPQHF. The CDR3, as DNA: TGTGCCAGCAGGACAGGGAAATCGTCCGATCAGCCCCAGCATTTT. The chain links TRBV21-1 to TRBJ1-5; the D call of TRBD1 is as the table states it, not checked on the DNA. TRBV21-1 is shown as a pseudogene. This CDR3 spans 15 amino acids.

The CDR3 coding sequence is TGTGCCACCACGGTCGCACAGGGGTTGGGTAATGAAAAACTGTTTTTT. Its translation is CATTVAQGLGNEKLFF. The V and J genes are TRBV5-5 and TRBJ1-4, with TRBD1 matching over 7 bases. V was clipped by 9 bases and J by 4 bases; unmatched bases: 15. Per germline, CDR1 SGHKS and CDR2 YYEKEE (reference sequence). The CDR3 spans 16 residues.

V is TRBV19 and J is TRBJ2-4, with 7 positions matching TRBD2. The length of the CDR3 is 16 residues. V shed 3 bases, J shed 0 bases, and the junction held 5 bases outside the gene matches. The V gene's germline CDR1 is LNHDA and CDR2 SQIVND (reference sequence). The CDR3 DNA sequence: TGTGCCAGTAGTATCGGCGGGAGTTTAGCCAAAAACATTCAGTACTTC. This codes for CASSIGGSLAKNIQYF.

The rearrangement links TRBV7-9 to TRBJ1-2; tentatively, D is TRBD1 (5 bases). Germline lookup yields CDR1 SEHNR and CDR2 FQNEAQ (reference sequence). The CDR3 covers 15 residues. The ends were cut back, 4 bases at V and 4 bases at J, with 16 bases in the middle. As DNA, the CDR3 is TGTGCCAGCAGCTCAAGTGCAGGGAGTAGCTATGGCTACACCTTC. Its protein product is CASSSSAGSSYGYTF.

This clone was counted once. The V gene is TRBV6-6, the J gene TRBJ1-1; D is undetermined. CDR1 is MNHNY and CDR2 is SVGAGI in the germline V gene (reference sequence). The CDR3 extends over 14 amino acids. V lost 5 bases, J lost 3 bases, and 13 bases lay in between. The CDR3: CASSAGVGYTEAFF. The CDR3 coding sequence is TGTGCCAGCAGTGCCGGGGTTGGGTACACTGAAGCTTTCTTT.

The chain couples TRBV19 to TRBJ2-3, with 13 nucleotides matching TRBD2. With 4 bases clipped from V and 6 bases from J, the junction kept 7 bases outside the gene matches. The CDR3 extends over 16 amino acids. Germline V gene data show CDR1 as LNHDA and CDR2 as SQIVND (reference sequence). Here the CDR3 reads CASSRGTSGAGDTQYF. The CDR3 DNA is TGTGCCAGTAGTAGAGGGACTAGCGGGGCCGGGGATACGCAGTATTTT.